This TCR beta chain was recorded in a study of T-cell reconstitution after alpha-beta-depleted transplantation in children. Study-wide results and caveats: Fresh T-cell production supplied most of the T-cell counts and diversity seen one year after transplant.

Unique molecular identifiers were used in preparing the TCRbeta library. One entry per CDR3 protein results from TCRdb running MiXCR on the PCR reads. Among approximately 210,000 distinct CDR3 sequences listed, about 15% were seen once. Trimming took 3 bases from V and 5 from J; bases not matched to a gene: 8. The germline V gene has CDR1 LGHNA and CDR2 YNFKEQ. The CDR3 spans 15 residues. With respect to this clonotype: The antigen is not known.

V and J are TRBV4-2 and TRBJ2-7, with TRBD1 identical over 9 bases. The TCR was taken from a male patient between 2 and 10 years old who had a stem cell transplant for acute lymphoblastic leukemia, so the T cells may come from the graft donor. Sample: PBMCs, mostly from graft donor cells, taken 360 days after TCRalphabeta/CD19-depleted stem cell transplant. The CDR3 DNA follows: TGTGCCAGCAGCCAGTCGGACAGGGGTGGCAACGAGCAGTACTTC. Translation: CASSQSDRGGNEQYF.